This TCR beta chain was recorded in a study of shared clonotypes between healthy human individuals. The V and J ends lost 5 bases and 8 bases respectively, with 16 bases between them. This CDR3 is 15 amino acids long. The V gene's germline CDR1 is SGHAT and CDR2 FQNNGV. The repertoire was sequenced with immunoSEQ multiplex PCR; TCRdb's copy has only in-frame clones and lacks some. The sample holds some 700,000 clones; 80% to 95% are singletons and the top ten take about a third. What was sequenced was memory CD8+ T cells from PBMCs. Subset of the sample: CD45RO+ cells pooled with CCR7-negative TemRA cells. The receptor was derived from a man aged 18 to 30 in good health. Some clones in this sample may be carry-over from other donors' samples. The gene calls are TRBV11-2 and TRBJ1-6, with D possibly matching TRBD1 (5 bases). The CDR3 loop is CASSPRQSGDSPLHF. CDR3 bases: TGTGCCAGCAGCCCCCGACAGTCTGGGGATTCACCCCTCCACTTT. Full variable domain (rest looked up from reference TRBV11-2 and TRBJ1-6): EAGVAQSPRYKIIEKRQSVAFWCNPISGHATLYWYQQILGQGPKLLIQFQNNGVVDDSQLPKDRFSAERLKGVDSTLKIQPAKLEDSAVYLCASSPRQSGDSPLHFGNGTRLTVT.